This T cell receptor (beta chain) appears in the sequencing data of a study of blood T cell repertoires in COVID-19. Looking at the study overall: PBMCs, B-cell-depleted T cells, or T cells were the source of the cDNA or gDNA that made up the material.

Original analysis: Reference gene primer amplification in the assay estimated nucleated cell counts. The assay was immunoSEQ multiplex PCR, and TCRdb's table has in-frame clones only and misses some. Clone size and the V and J calls come from that table; the DNA yielded D and trimming. The table includes a few hundred thousand clones, around 83% detected once. Germline V gene sequence: CDR1 SEHNR, CDR2 FQNEAQ (reference sequence). V lost 7 bases and J lost 4; bases outside the gene matches: 8. This CDR3 is built from 14 residues. V and J are TRBV7-9 and TRBJ2-3; 7 bases align to TRBD2. The material sequenced was peripheral blood. This sequence originates from a man aged 35 to 55 with acute or convalescent COVID-19. In DNA form, the CDR3 reads TGTGCCAGCATCCGACTAGCCGGGCCAGATACGCAGTATTTT. Translating gives CASIRLAGPDTQYF.